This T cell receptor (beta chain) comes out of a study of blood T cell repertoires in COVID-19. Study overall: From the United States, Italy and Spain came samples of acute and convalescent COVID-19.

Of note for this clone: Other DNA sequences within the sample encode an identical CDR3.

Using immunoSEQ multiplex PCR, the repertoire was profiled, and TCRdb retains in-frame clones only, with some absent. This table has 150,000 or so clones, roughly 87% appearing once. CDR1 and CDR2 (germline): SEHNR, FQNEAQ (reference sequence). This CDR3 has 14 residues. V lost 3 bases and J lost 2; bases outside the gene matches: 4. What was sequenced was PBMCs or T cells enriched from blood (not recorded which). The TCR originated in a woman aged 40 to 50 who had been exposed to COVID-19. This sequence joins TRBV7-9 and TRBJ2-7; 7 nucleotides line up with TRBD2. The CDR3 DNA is TGTGCCAGCAGCTTGAGTGGGAGGGCCTACGAGCAGTACTTC. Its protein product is CASSLSGRAYEQYF.